Included here is one T cell receptor beta chain sequence, with context. The antigen this receptor binds is unknown. Base qualities are not recorded, but no much larger clone differs from it by a single base. CDR1 SGHTA and CDR2 FQGNSA are derived from the germline V gene. Relative to germline, V is missing 5 bases and J is missing 14 bases, with 9 bases of the junction outside any gene match. Reading from cysteine to phenylalanine, the CDR3 counts 13 amino acids. Only the CDR3 portion is preserved as DNA: 39 bases, with reading frame beginning at the first base. The sample belongs to a study of blood T cell repertoires in COVID-19 (dated by TCRdb to 2019 to 2021). Turning to the overall study: The collaborator samples originated in the United States, Italy and Spain and spanned the acute and convalescent phases of COVID-19. The repertoires were released in a freely available public database meant as a resource for research on the immune response to SARS-CoV-2. The samples were drawn from two sources: the first 160 participants of the ongoing ImmuneRACE study, and fewer than 1,500 subjects contributed by 6 global collaborators. Nearly every sample came with metadata listing a de-identified subject ID, COVID-19 status, age in years and sex. The prospective study material was composed of cDNA or gDNA derived from T cells, B-cell-depleted T cells, or PBMCs. Deeply sampled blood TCRbeta repertoires from subjects exposed to, actively infected with, or recovered from COVID-19 were included in the dataset. Where HLA class I and class II types were available, the types were taken from metadata supplied by the sample provider, not from assay-based typing. Broad study findings and their caveats: How much clinical and demographic metadata was included differed by source and by participant, and the metadata was provided uncurated.

The immunoSEQ Assay, a bias-controlled multiplex PCR, was used to amplify TCRbeta CDR3 regions from genomic DNA. Regarding the original processing steps: The number of nucleated cells in each sample was estimated by amplification of reference gene primers within the assay. Sequence reads were collapsed and filtered to measure the absolute abundance of every unique TCRbeta CDR3 rearrangement. For each sample, productive Simpson clonality was calculated as the square root of Simpson's diversity index across productive rearrangements. In TCRdb, the immuneACCESS table is reduced to in-frame sequences with V and J assigned. These tables do not hold every clone; where another copy was compared, an unresolved V gene accounts for under half, and the others remain unexplained. V, J and clone size were drawn from that table, and D and trimming were deduced from the DNA. A total of 290,000 or so clones appear in this sample, 75% to 95% of them only once. The ten largest account for around 1.1% of the sample.

Enrolling through a virtual design, the prospective study's participants ranged in age from roughly 18 to 90 years and lived across approximately 25 United States geographic areas. Cohort assignment in the prospective study relied on participant-reported clinical history from a screening survey and a study questionnaire. Recovered participants in ImmuneRACE Cohort 3 were defined by two consecutive negative NP/OP PCR tests, clearance by a healthcare professional, or resolution of symptoms. Each participant in the prospective study had whole blood, serum and a nasopharyngeal or oropharyngeal swab collected by mobile phlebotomists. Over an approximately 2-month period, participants in the prospective study had the option of providing additional blood draws and questionnaires. Prospective study blood samples were shipped either frozen or at room temperature before DNA extraction.

Material for sequencing was PBMCs or T cells enriched from blood (not recorded which). Recombination linked TRBV7-2 to TRBJ2-5; a stretch of 12 junction bases matches TRBD2. The receptor was isolated from a woman aged 30 to 39 who had recovered from COVID-19. The DNA sequence follows: TGTGCCAGCAGCAACCCGACTAGCGGGAGATCTTACTTC. It encodes CASSNPTSGRSYF.